This TCR beta chain emerged from a study of shared clonotypes between healthy human individuals. This clone has only one observation. The antigen is undetermined. This CDR3 region has 18 residues. In germline, CDR1 is SGHDT, CDR2 YYEEEE. Trimming cost V 1 base and J 1 base, with 19 bases left between them. The quantity of DNA used in unsorted PBMC replicate PCRs was 250 to 350 ng, corresponding to 25,000 to 35,000 T cell genomes. The protocol was immunoSEQ multiplex PCR, while the TCRdb copy is restricted to in-frame clones and leaves out a portion. The sample includes about 480,000 clones, around 74% of them seen just once. Whole-study findings and limits: Apart from blood, nothing was sampled; tissue repertoires likely differ.

The sequencing input was PBMCs. This receptor was identified in a woman aged 40 to 55 in good health. Some clones in this sample may be carry-over from other donors' samples. The V and J genes are TRBV5-6 and TRBJ2-3, with D hard to call. The CDR3 is CASSLFRTDLLGTDTQYF. In nucleotides, the CDR3 is TGTGCCAGCAGCTTGTTCCGGACGGATCTCCTAGGCACAGATACGCAGTATTTT.